The 12 T cell receptor beta chains given below trace back to one sample, sequenced in a study of T-cell reconstitution after alpha-beta-depleted transplantation in children. Using unique molecular identifiers, the investigators prepared the TCRbeta library. TCRdb re-derived calls from the PCR reads in MiXCR, one entry per CDR3 protein. The data contain 440,000 or so distinct CDR3 sequences, roughly a tenth of them singletons. The sample here was PBMCs from the stem cell graft donor, taken from the stem cell graft. The receptor set was obtained from a human donor who donated a stem cell graft to a child with acute myeloid leukemia.

The chain has TRBV9 and TRBJ1-6; D might be TRBD1 (6 bases). The germline V and J ends were trimmed by 3 bases and 7 bases, with 17 bases remaining between them. The CDR3 extends over 16 amino acids. The V gene's germline CDR1 is SGDLS and CDR2 YYNGEE. CDR3 bases: TGTGCCAGCAGCGCGGCAGGGGAAAGGTGGAATTCACCCCTCCACTTT. It specifies CASSAAGERWNSPLHF.

Note on this clonotype: A much larger clonotype is one base distant, so this may be a read error. The J gene is TRBJ1-1, the V gene TRBV20-1, with a tentative D call TRBD1 (6 bases). The germline V gene has CDR1 DFQATT and CDR2 SNEGSKA (reference sequence). The CDR3 loop spans 14 amino acids. CDR3 nucleotide sequence: TGCAGTGCTAGGGGTGGGGGCCCGAACACTCAAGCTTTCTTT. Amino acids: CSARGGGPNTQAFF.

This chain links TRBV27 with TRBJ2-7, with D tentatively TRBD2 (5 bases). This CDR3 spans 15 amino acids. Germline-derived CDR1 and CDR2 are MNHEY and SMNVEV (reference sequence). V shed 6 bases and J shed 5 bases, with 20 bases lying between them. CDR3 sequence (DNA): TGTGCCAGCAGCCGAAACGGACGGGGTGGGCACGAGCAGTACTTC. Residues: CASSRNGRGGHEQYF.

The CDR3 region is CAINARTGGFADTQYF. In DNA, the CDR3 is TGTGCCATCAATGCCCGGACAGGGGGCTTCGCAGATACGCAGTATTTT. The chain employs TRBV10-3 and TRBJ2-3; 11 positions match TRBD1. After removal of 7 bases from V and 4 bases from J, the junction contained 10 bases not matched to a gene. Per the germline V gene, CDR1 is ENHRY and CDR2 is SYGVKD. The CDR3 is made up of 16 amino acids.

The chain has TRBV29-1 and TRBJ2-1; 10 bases are shared with TRBD2. The CDR3 is 11 amino acids. V was pared by 6 bases and J by 13 bases, with 6 bases of the junction left unmatched. The germline CDR1 and CDR2 sequences are SQVTM and ANQGSEA. CDR3 nucleotide sequence: TGCAGCGTCCCCCAGCGGGGGGGCCAGTTCTTC. Protein product: CSVPQRGGQFF.

The chain employs TRBV18 and TRBJ2-7; maybe TRBD2 (6 bases). The CDR3 runs to 15 residues. Germline CDR1 KGHSH, CDR2 LQKENI. V lost 0 bases, J lost 2 bases, and 11 bases lay in between. CDR3 coding DNA: TGTGCCAGCTCACCACCGTCGGGAGTAGCCTACGAGCAGTACTTC. Translated, it gives CASSPPSGVAYEQYF.

This clonotype was seen a few times. The J gene is TRBJ2-2, the V gene TRBV20-1; 10 nucleotides align to TRBD2. With 3 bases clipped from V and 4 bases from J, the junction kept 11 bases outside the gene matches. This CDR3 has 17 residues. Germline V gives CDR1 DFQATT, CDR2 SNEGSKA (reference sequence). In DNA, the CDR3 is TGCAGTGCTAGCTTCCAGCGGGGGGGGCGCGGCACCGGGGAGCTGTTTTTT. It yields the protein CSASFQRGGRGTGELFF.

This clonotype was seen a handful of times. The chain recombines TRBV5-1 with TRBJ2-5; D not certain. V was cut by 0 bases and J by 6 bases, with 3 bases left in between. The CDR3 covers 11 residues. Germline V CDR1 and CDR2: SGHRS, YFSETQ. The CDR3 here is CASSLEKTQYF. CDR3 nucleotides: TGCGCCAGCAGCTTGGAGAAGACCCAGTACTTC.

In its sample, this clonotype was seen a few times. The J gene is TRBJ1-4, the V gene TRBV3-1; TRBD1 agrees at 7 bases. The CDR3 totals 15 residues. J gave up 7 bases and V 5 bases, and 10 bases lay outside the gene matches. Germline assignment: CDR1 LGHDT and CDR2 YNNKEL (reference sequence). The CDR3 nucleotides are TGTGCCAGCAGCGGACACAGGGGCGGGATTGAAAAACTGTTTTTT. Translation: CASSGHRGGIEKLFF.

This clonotype was observed a handful of times. The CDR3 region is CSVEPSGQLGITGELFF. The CDR3 region has the DNA TGCAGCGTTGAGCCTAGCGGGCAACTAGGTATCACCGGGGAGCTGTTTTTT. J is TRBJ2-2 and V is TRBV29-1; 8 bases align to TRBD2. The germline gives CDR1 SQVTM, CDR2 ANQGSEA. The CDR3 consists of 17 residues. V was clipped by 3 bases and J by 4 bases; unmatched bases: 13.

The J gene is TRBJ1-4, the V gene TRBV25-1; no clear D gene. The germline V gene encodes CDR1 MGHDK and CDR2 SYGVNS. The length of the CDR3 is 13 residues. V was shortened by 4 bases and J by 4 bases, with 7 bases between the two germline ends. The CDR3 nucleotides read TGTGCCAGCAGTGTCCAGGATAATGAAAAACTGTTTTTT. Translated: CASSVQDNEKLFF.

V gene TRBV27 combines with J gene TRBJ2-7; D uncertain. The CDR3 has 14 residues. Trimming cost V 0 bases and J 3 bases, with 9 bases left between them. Per the germline V gene, CDR1 is MNHEY and CDR2 is SMNVEV (reference sequence). This CDR3 reads CASSLSRQNYEQYF. CDR3 in DNA: TGTGCCAGCAGTTTATCTAGGCAGAACTACGAGCAGTACTTC.